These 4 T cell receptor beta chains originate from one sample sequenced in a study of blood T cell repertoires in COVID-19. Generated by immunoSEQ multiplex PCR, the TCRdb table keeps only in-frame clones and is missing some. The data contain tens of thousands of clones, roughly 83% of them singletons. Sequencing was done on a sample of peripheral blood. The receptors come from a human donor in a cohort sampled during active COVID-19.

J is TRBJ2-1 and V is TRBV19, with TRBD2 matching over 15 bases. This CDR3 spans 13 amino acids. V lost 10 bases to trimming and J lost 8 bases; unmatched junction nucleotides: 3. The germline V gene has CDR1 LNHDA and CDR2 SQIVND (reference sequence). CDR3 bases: TGTGCCACCGGACTAGCGGGGGGGGATGAGCAGTTCTTC. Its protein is CATGLAGGDEQFF. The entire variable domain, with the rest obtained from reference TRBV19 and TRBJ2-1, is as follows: DGGITQSPKYLFRKEGQNVTLSCEQNLNHDAMYWYRQDPGQGLRLIYYSQIVNDFQKGDIAEGYSVSREKKESFPLTVTSAQKNPTAFYLCATGLAGGDEQFFGPGTRLTVL.

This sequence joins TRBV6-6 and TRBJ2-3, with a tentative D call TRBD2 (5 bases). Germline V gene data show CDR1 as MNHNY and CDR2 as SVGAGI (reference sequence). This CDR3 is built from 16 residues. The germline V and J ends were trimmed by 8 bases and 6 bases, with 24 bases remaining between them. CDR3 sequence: CASGGSETTLADTQYF. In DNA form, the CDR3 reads TGTGCCAGCGGAGGATCGGAGACCACCCTCGCGGATACGCAGTATTTT.

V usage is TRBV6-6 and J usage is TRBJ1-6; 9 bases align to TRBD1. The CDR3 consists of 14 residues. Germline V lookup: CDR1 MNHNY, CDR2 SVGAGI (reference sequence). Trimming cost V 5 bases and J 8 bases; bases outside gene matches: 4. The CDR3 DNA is TGTGCCAGCAGTCCCGGGACAGGGTATTCACCCCTCCACTTT. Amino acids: CASSPGTGYSPLHF.

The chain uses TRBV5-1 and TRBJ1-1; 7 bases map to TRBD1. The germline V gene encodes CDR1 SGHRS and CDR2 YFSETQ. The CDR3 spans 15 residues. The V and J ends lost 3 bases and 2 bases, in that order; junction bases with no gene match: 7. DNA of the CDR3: TGCGCCAGCAGCTATAGCAGGGGGATCAACACTGAAGCTTTCTTT. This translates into CASSYSRGINTEAFF.